What follows describes a single T cell receptor beta chain. Researchers used genomic DNA as the template to profile TCR beta VDJ and CDR3. TCRdb redid the calling of the reads with MiXCR, one entry per CDR3 protein. Of fewer than 85,000 distinct CDR3 sequences listed, just over 70% are singletons. V lost 5 bases and J lost 4, with 14 bases in between. CDR3 length: 14 amino acids. Per germline, CDR1 LNHDA and CDR2 SQIVND (reference sequence). This specimen comes from a study of CD8+CD57+ T cells in acquired aplastic anemia. Patients included in sequencing had previously demonstrated CD8+CD57+ cell expansion by flow cytometry. Among the patients, all had severe acquired aplastic anemia.

Source material: sorted CD4+, CD8+, or CD8+CD57+ T cells (not recorded which) from PBMCs. This receptor was identified in a human donor with aplastic anemia. The chain is built from TRBV19 and TRBJ1-1; a weak D match, TRBD1 (5 bases). The CDR3 protein is CASSPRPRGTEAFF. The CDR3 nucleotides read TGTGCCAGTAGTCCAAGACCAAGGGGCACTGAAGCTTTCTTT.